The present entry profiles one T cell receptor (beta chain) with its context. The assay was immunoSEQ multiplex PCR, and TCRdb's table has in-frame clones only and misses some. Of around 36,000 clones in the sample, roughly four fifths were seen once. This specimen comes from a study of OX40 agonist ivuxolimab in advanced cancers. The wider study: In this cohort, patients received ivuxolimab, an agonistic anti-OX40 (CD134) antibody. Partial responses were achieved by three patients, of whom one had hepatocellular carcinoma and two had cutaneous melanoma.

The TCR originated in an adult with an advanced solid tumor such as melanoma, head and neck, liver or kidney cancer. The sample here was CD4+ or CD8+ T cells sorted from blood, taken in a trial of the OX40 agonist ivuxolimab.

The CDR3 spells CAWRGTGAEKLFF. CDR3 bases: TGTGCCTGGAGAGGGACAGGGGCTGAAAAACTGTTTTTT. This rearrangement joins TRBV30 to TRBJ1-4; the match to TRBD1 covers 10 bases. Germline CDR1 is GTSNPN and CDR2 is SVGIG (reference sequence). The CDR3 runs 13 residues. Trimming at V came to 3 bases and at J to 7 bases, leaving 2 bases not matched to a gene.